This T cell receptor (beta chain) was retrieved from a study of CD8 T cells in Susac syndrome. As concerns this clonotype: Its target is not known.

The germline gives CDR1 SGDLS, CDR2 YYNGEE. Trimming took off 3 bases at V and 9 bases at J, with 12 bases between the two ends. This CDR3 spans 12 amino acids. Study-level points and caveats: Only a relatively small number of individuals were included in the TCR sequencing and HLA analysis.

Peripheral blood CD8+ and CD4+ T cells were profiled by TCR beta sequencing. FACS enriched CD8+ TEMRA cells, while bulk CD8+ and CD4+ were negatively isolated. Reverse transcription of roughly 0.5 to 1 ug RNA was performed with random hexamers. Amplification of TCR beta CDR3 spanned 54 Vbeta and 13 Jbeta via immunoSEQ multiplex PCR. TCRdb processed the immunoSEQ multiplex PCR reads anew with MiXCR; each CDR3 protein has one entry. The sample lists some 120,000 distinct CDR3 sequences, roughly 90% occurring once. The J gene is TRBJ1-2, the V gene TRBV9; D call uncertain. This TCR derives from a human donor in good health. The sample comprised CD8+ T cells from PBMCs. The CDR3 region has the DNA TGTGCCAGCAGCGCCTTCCTTTCGCGCTACACCTTC. Translating it yields CASSAFLSRYTF.